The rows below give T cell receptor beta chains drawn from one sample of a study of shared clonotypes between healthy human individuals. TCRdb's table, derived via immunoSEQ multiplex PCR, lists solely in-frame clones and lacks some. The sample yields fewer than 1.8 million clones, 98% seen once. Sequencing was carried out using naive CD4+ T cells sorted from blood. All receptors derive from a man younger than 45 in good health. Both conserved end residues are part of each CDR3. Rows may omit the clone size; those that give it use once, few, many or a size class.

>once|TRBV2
CASSEEKGMPGANVLTF
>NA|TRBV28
CASSTSGTRAHNEQFF
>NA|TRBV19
CASSRDNFIYGYTF
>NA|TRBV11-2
CASSLSPSTQYF
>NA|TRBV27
CASSRAATNEKLFF
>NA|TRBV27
CASSLSRSDYGYTF
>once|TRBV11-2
CASSLERDTGELFF
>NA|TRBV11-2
CASSLHRWTHAAFF
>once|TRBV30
CAWSHQTGHEQYF
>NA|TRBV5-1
CASSLFDRDTGELFF
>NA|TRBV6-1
CASSDRGLSDQPQHF
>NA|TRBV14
CASSQVQGLDTQYF
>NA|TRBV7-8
CASSRSQEYYEQYF
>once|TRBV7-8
CASSLAETENEQFF
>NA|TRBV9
CASSPRFSRQETQYF
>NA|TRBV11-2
CASRLQGFSGELFF
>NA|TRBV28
CASSLAQGGFSSYNEQFF
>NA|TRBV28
CASTEASGQGTDTQYF
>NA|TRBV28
CASKEMSTDTQYF
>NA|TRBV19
CASSNPGHKTDTQYF
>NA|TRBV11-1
CASSPTRWQGDNEQFF
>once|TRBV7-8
CASSLLSETSTDTQYF
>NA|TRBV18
CASSLNHDSNQPQHF
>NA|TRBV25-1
CASSAIRGLGTEAFF
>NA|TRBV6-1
CASSEGADEKLFF
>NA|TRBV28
CASSLDVGSYGYTF
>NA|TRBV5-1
CASSGGGLTNEQFF
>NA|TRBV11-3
CASSLGATSYEQYF
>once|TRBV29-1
CSVERADIQYF
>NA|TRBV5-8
CASILAWWQPNQPQHF
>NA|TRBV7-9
CASSLRGRGGWTEAFF